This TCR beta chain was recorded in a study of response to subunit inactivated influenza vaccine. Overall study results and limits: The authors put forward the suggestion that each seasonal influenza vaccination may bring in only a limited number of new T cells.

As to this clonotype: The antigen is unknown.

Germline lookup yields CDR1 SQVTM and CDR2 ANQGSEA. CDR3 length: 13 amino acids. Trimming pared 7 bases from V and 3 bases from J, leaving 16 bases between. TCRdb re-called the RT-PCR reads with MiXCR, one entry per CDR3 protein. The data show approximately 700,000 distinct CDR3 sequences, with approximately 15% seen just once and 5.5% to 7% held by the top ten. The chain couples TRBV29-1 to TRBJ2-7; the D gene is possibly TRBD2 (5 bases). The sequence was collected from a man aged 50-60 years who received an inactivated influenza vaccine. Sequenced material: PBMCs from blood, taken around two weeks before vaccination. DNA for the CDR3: TGCAGCGCTGGAGGTGGGCTGCACTACGAGCAGTACTTC. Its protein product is CSAGGGLHYEQYF.